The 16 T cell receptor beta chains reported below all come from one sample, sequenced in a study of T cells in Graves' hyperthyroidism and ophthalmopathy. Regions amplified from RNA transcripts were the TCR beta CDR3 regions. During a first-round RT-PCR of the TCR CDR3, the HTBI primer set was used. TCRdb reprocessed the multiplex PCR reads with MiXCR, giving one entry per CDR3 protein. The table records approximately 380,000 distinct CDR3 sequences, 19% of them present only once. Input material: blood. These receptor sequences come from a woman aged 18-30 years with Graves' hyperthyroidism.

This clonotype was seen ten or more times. CDR3 bases: TGCAGCGTTGCGGTAAACTATGGCTACACCTTC. The encoded protein is CSVAVNYGYTF. The chain is built from TRBV29-1 and TRBJ1-2; no firm D call. Germline V CDR1 and CDR2: SQVTM, ANQGSEA. V was shortened by 4 bases and J by 2 bases, with 5 bases between the two germline ends. The CDR3 is made up of 11 amino acids.

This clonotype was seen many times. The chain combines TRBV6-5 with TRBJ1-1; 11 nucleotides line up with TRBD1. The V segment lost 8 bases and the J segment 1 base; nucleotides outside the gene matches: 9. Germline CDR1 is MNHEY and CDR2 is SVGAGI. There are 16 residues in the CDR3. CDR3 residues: CASGRGQGARNTEAFF. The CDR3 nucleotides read TGTGCCAGCGGGAGAGGACAGGGGGCGAGGAACACTGAAGCTTTCTTT.

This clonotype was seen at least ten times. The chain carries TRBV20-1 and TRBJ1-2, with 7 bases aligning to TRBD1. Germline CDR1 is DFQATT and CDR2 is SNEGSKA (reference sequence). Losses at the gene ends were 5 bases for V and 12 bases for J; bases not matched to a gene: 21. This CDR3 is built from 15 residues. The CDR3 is CSAQNARIEGALDTF. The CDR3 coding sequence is TGCAGTGCTCAAAATGCCCGAATCGAGGGGGCTCTGGACACCTTC.

The CDR3 sequence is CASSYGGRYEQYF. The CDR3 region has the DNA TGTGCCAGCAGTTATGGGGGTCGCTACGAGCAGTACTTC. J is TRBJ2-7 and V is TRBV6-5; the D gene could be TRBD1 or TRBD2 (5 bases each). This CDR3 has 13 residues. Germline loops: CDR1 MNHEY, CDR2 SVGAGI. The germline V and J ends were trimmed by 3 bases and 3 bases, with 9 bases remaining between them.

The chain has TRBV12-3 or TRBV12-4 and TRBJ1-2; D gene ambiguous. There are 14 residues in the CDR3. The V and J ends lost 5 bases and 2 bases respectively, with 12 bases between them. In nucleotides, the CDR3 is TGTGCCAGCAGTCCTCGGCTCCCGAACTATGGCTACACCTTC. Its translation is CASSPRLPNYGYTF.

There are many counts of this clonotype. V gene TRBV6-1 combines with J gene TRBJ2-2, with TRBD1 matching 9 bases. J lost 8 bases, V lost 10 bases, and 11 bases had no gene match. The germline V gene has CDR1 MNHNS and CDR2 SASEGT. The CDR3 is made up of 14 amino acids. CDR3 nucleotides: TGTGCCACTCAAAGGGACAGGGATGCGGGGGAGCTGTTTTTT. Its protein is CATQRDRDAGELFF.

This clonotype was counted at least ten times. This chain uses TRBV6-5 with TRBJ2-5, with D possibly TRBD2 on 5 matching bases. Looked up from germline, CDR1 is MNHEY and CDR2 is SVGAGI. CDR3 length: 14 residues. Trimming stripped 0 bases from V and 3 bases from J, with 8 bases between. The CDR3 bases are TGTGCCAGCAGTTACTCGCGGGCGGAAGAGACCCAGTACTTC. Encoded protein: CASSYSRAEETQYF.

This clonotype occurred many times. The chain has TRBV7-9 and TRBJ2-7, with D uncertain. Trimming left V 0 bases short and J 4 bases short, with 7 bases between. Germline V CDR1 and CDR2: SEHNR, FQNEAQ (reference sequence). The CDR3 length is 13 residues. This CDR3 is CASSLAGIYEQYF. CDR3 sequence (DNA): TGTGCCAGCAGCTTAGCGGGTATATACGAGCAGTACTTC.

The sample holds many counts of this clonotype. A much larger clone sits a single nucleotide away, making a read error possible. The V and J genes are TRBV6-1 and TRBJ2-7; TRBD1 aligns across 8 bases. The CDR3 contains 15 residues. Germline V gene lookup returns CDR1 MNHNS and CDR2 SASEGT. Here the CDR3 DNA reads TGTGCCAGCAGTGAAGGGACAGGGACCGCCTACGAGCAGCACTTC. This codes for CASSEGTGTAYEQHF.

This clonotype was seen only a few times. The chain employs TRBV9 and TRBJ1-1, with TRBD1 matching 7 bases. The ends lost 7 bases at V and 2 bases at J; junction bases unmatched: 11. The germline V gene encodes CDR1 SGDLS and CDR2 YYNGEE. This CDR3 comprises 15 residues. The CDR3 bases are TGTGCCAGCCGCCCGGGGGGACAGCCCAACACTGAAGCTTTCTTT. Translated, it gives CASRPGGQPNTEAFF.

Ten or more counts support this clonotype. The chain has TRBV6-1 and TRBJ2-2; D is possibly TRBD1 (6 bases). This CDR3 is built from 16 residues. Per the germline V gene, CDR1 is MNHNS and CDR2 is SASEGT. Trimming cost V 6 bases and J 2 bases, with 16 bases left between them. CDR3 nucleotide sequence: TGTGCCAGCAGCGAACAGGGCCCCTTTAACACCGGGGAGCTGTTTTTT. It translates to CASSEQGPFNTGELFF.

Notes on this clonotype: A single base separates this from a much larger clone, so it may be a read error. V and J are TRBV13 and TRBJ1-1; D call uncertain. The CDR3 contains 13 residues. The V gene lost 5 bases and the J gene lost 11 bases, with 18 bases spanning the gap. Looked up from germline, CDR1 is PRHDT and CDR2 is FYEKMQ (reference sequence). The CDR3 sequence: CASSGQTKRDAFF. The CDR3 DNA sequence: TGTGCCAGCAGCGGTCAGACAAAAAGGGATGCTTTCTTT. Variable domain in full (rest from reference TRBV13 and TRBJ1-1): AAGVIQSPRHLIKEKRETATLKCYPIPRHDTVYWYQQGPGQDPQFLISFYEKMQSDKGSIPDRFSAQQFSDYHSELNMSSLELGDSALYFCASSGQTKRDAFFGQGTRLTVV.

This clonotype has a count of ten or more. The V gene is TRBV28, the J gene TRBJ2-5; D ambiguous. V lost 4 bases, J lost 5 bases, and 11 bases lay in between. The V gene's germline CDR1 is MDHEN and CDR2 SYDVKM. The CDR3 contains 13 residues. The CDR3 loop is CASSSPMGETQYF. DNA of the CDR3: TGTGCCAGCAGTTCCCCTATGGGGGAGACCCAGTACTTC. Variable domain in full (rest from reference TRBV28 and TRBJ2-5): DVKVTQSSRYLVKRTGEKVFLECVQDMDHENMFWYRQDPGLGLRLIYFSYDVKMKEKGDIPEGYSVSREKKERFSLILESASTNQTSMYLCASSSPMGETQYFGPGTRLLVL.

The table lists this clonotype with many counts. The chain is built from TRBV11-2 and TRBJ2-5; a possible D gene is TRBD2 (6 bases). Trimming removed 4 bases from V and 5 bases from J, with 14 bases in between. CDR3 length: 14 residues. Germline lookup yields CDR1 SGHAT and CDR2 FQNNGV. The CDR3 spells CASSYGTPGETQYF. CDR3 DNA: TGTGCCAGCAGCTACGGGACTCCGGGGGAGACCCAGTACTTC.

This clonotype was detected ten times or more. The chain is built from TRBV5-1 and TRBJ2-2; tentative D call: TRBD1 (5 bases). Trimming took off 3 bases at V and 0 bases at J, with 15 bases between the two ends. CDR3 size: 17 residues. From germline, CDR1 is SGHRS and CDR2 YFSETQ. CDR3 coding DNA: TGCGCCAGCAGCTCCAGGGTGGGCGTAGCGAACACCGGGGAGCTGTTTTTT. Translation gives CASSSRVGVANTGELFF. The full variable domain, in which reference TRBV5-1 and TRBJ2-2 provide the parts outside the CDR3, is KAGVTQTPRYLIKTRGQQVTLSCSPISGHRSVSWYQQTPGQGLQFLFEYFSETQRNKGNFPGRFSGRQFSNSRSEMNVSTLELGDSALYLCASSSRVGVANTGELFFGEGSRLTVL.

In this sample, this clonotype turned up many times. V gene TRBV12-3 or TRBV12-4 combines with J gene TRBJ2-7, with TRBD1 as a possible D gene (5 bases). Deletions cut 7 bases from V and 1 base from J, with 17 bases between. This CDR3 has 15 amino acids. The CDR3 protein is CASTPGALSSYEQYF. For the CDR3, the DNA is TGTGCCAGCACCCCTGGGGCGTTATCATCCTACGAGCAGTACTTC.